One sample yielded the 19 T cell receptor beta chains listed below, sequenced in a study of glioma-infiltrating T cells. The iRepertoire nested amplicon-rescue multiplex PCR amplified TCR alpha and beta CDR3s from RNA. From the multiplex PCR reads, TCRdb called clonotypes with MiXCR, one entry per CDR3 protein. The sample lists about 94,000 distinct CDR3 sequences, 20% to 25% seen once, with roughly 6.7% in the top ten. Sequencing was performed on glioma tissue, nonneoplastic brain tissue, or PBMCs (not recorded which). The receptors here all came from a human donor with low-grade glioma or glioblastoma, undergoing nonglioma brain surgery, or in good health (not recorded which).

This sequence joins TRBV2 and TRBJ1-1, with D uncertain. V lost 4 bases and J 1 base, leaving 7 bases between the germline ends. This CDR3 contains 13 residues. Germline V CDR1 and CDR2: SNHLY, FYNNEI. The CDR3 reads CASSVGANTEAFF. CDR3 sequence (DNA): TGTGCCAGCAGTGTAGGAGCGAACACTGAAGCTTTCTTT.

This clonotype was seen only once. The chain combines TRBV9 with TRBJ1-2; 7 nucleotides line up with TRBD1. CDR1 and CDR2 from the germline V gene are SGDLS and YYNGEE. The CDR3 totals 15 residues. After removal of 0 bases from V and 5 bases from J, the junction contained 7 bases not matched to a gene. The CDR3 bases are TGTGCCAGCAGCGTAGCCCCGGGACAGATGTATGGCTACACCTTC. It specifies CASSVAPGQMYGYTF.

The CDR3 here is CASSPRVNSKNTEAFF. For the CDR3, the DNA is TGTGCCAGCAGCCCGCGAGTGAACAGCAAAAACACTGAAGCTTTCTTT. This chain connects TRBV5-4 to TRBJ1-1; D gene unclear. V gave up 4 bases and J gave up 2 bases, with 18 bases separating them. This CDR3 contains 16 residues. Germline-derived CDR1 and CDR2 are SGHNT and YYREEE (reference sequence). Full variable domain (rest looked up from reference TRBV5-4 and TRBJ1-1): ETGVTQSPTHLIKTRGQQVTLRCSSQSGHNTVSWYQQALGQGPQFIFQYYREEENGRGNFPPRFSGLQFPNYSSELNVNALELDDSALYLCASSPRVNSKNTEAFFGQGTRLTVV.

The table lists this clonotype with a few counts. This chain connects TRBV7-9 to TRBJ2-6; D is unclear. Per germline, CDR1 SEHNR and CDR2 FQNEAQ (reference sequence). Trimming pared 5 bases from V and 4 bases from J, leaving 12 bases between. The CDR3 totals 15 residues. The CDR3 DNA sequence: TGTGCCAGCAGCCCCGAGTTCCTGGGGGCCAACGTCCTGACTTTC. This sequence encodes CASSPEFLGANVLTF.

The sample holds many counts of this clonotype. The chain couples TRBV2 to TRBJ2-5, with 7 bases that match TRBD2. Germline V CDR1 and CDR2: SNHLY, FYNNEI. Trimming cost V 7 bases and J 4 bases; bases outside gene matches: 12. The CDR3 extends over 15 amino acids. As DNA, the CDR3 is TGTGCCAGCATCCCCGGAACCGGGGGGAGAGAGACCCAGTACTTC. This codes for CASIPGTGGRETQYF. The variable domain in full, completed from reference TRBV2 and TRBJ2-5, reads EPEVTQTPSHQVTQMGQEVILRCVPISNHLYFYWYRQILGQKVEFLVSFYNNEISEKSEIFDDQFSVERPDGSNFTLKIRSTKLEDSAMYFCASIPGTGGRETQYFGPGTRLLVL.

This clonotype was seen ten or more times. The V call is TRBV7-2, the J call TRBJ2-1; TRBD2 matches 8 bases. Losses at the gene ends were 5 bases for V and 12 bases for J; bases not matched to a gene: 15. The length of the CDR3 is 15 residues. Germline-derived CDR1 and CDR2 are SGHTA and FQGNSA. The CDR3 DNA is TGTGCCAGCAGCCGTCCCGGACTAGCCGTGTCATCGCAGTTCTTC. This codes for CASSRPGLAVSSQFF.

This clonotype was seen at least ten times. The rearrangement joins TRBV7-8 to TRBJ2-1, with D unclear. The CDR3 length is 14 residues. Germline CDR1 reads SGHVS; CDR2 reads FQNEAQ. V was pared by 5 bases and J by 6 bases, with 14 bases between. The CDR3 sequence: CASSLRVLLNEQFF. For the CDR3, the DNA is TGTGCCAGCAGCCTCCGGGTGCTCCTCAATGAGCAGTTCTTC.

At least ten counts were recorded for this clonotype. The chain links TRBV7-2 to TRBJ2-4; D gene unclear. CDR1 and CDR2 from the germline V gene are SGHTA and FQGNSA. The CDR3 consists of 16 residues. Trimming removed 1 base from V and 0 bases from J, with 10 bases in between. Here the CDR3 reads CASSLGAGAAKNIQYF. The CDR3 DNA sequence: TGTGCCAGCAGCTTAGGGGCAGGAGCAGCCAAAAACATTCAGTACTTC.

Ten or more counts support this clonotype. This chain connects TRBV19 to TRBJ1-1; 7 nucleotides agree with TRBD1. The CDR3 consists of 16 residues. V was clipped by 5 bases and J by 1 base; unmatched bases: 10. Germline V gene data show CDR1 as LNHDA and CDR2 as SQIVND (reference sequence). DNA for the CDR3: TGTGCCAGTAGTCTGAAGCGGGACAGTCCGAACACTGAAGCTTTCTTT. This codes for CASSLKRDSPNTEAFF.

At least ten counts were recorded for this clonotype. The V call is TRBV4-1, the J call TRBJ2-1; 10 bases align to TRBD2. V shed 1 base and J 5 bases; nucleotides not matched to a gene: 11. This CDR3 is built from 18 residues. Germline V gene sequence: CDR1 MGHRA, CDR2 YSYEKL. In nucleotides, the CDR3 is TGCGCCAGCAGCCAAGCCGGTCTAGCGGGAGTTTCGGACAATGAGCAGTTCTTC. Its protein product is CASSQAGLAGVSDNEQFF.

Concerning this clonotype itself: This sequence may be a read error, since a much larger clone differs from it by one base. The chain joins TRBV12-5 to TRBJ2-1, with 7 bases that match TRBD1. There are 15 residues in the CDR3. In germline, CDR1 is LGHNT, CDR2 FRNRAP. The CDR3 is CAGGRGEGAVSEQFF. CDR3 DNA sequence: TGTGCTGGTGGACGCGGCGAGGGGGCGGTAAGTGAGCAGTTCTTC.

The chain joins TRBV2 to TRBJ1-1, with D possibly TRBD1 on 5 matching bases. The V and J ends lost 6 bases and 0 bases respectively, with 17 bases between them. Germline loops: CDR1 SNHLY, CDR2 FYNNEI. The CDR3 sequence is 16 residues long. This chain's CDR3 is CASSGLAGRLNTEAFF. CDR3 DNA: TGTGCCAGCAGCGGACTAGCGGGACGGTTGAACACTGAAGCTTTCTTT.

V usage is TRBV30 and J usage is TRBJ2-7; TRBD2 might be the D (6 bases). V was trimmed by 5 bases and J by 2 bases, leaving 10 bases between them. The CDR3 runs 12 residues. Germline-derived CDR1 and CDR2 are GTSNPN and SVGIG (reference sequence). This CDR3 reads CAWSDYAYEQYF. The CDR3 DNA sequence: TGTGCCTGGTCGGACTACGCCTACGAGCAGTACTTC.

The chain recombines TRBV6-5 with TRBJ2-5; D call uncertain. The V gene's germline CDR1 is MNHEY and CDR2 SVGAGI. The length of the CDR3 is 15 residues. The germline V and J ends were trimmed by 0 bases and 3 bases, with 11 bases remaining between them. CDR3 nucleotide sequence: TGTGCCAGCAGTTACTCGATTGGTGACAAAGAGACCCAGTACTTC. As protein: CASSYSIGDKETQYF.

Comment on this clonotype: A much more abundant neighbour one base away suggests this may be a read error. J is TRBJ2-5 and V is TRBV2; D unclear. This CDR3 has 15 residues. Germline V gene data show CDR1 as SNHLY and CDR2 as FYNNEI. The CDR3, as DNA: TGTGCCAGCAGGATAGACATGGCGTTGCGAGAGACCCGGTACTTC. Its protein product is CASRIDMALRETRYF.

This chain links TRBV12-3 or TRBV12-4 with TRBJ1-3; D is uncertain. Trimming removed 3 bases from V and 0 bases from J, with 12 bases in between. CDR3 length: 16 amino acids. CDR3 DNA sequence: TGTGCCAGCAGTTTCCGAGGCCCCGACTCTGGAAACACCATATATTTT. As protein: CASSFRGPDSGNTIYF.

In this sample, this clonotype turned up many times. The rearrangement joins TRBV15 to TRBJ2-3; possible D gene TRBD1, 6 bases. The CDR3 is made up of 14 amino acids. The ends were cut back, 11 bases at V and 2 bases at J, with 17 bases in the middle. The V gene's germline CDR1 is LNHNV and CDR2 YYDKDF (reference sequence). The chain's CDR3 is CASSGAPPTDTQYF. The CDR3 nucleotides read TGTGCCTCCTCAGGGGCTCCCCCCACAGATACGCAGTATTTT.

This clonotype was counted ten times or more. The J gene is TRBJ1-1, the V gene TRBV20-1, with 8 bases aligning to TRBD1. Looked up from germline, CDR1 is DFQATT and CDR2 is SNEGSKA (reference sequence). The CDR3 loop spans 16 amino acids. Germline trimming cut 1 base from V and 2 bases from J; bases unmatched to any gene: 9. CDR3 in DNA: TGCAGTGCTAGAGGACAGGGGTGGGGAAAAAACACTGAAGCTTTCTTT. Translated, it gives CSARGQGWGKNTEAFF.

In its sample, this clonotype was seen many times. CDR3 DNA sequence: TGCAGTGCTAGAGATTGGCGACAGGGCTTGAATGAGCAGTTCTTC. Protein: CSARDWRQGLNEQFF. V and J are TRBV20-1 and TRBJ2-1; TRBD1 agrees at 7 bases. Trimming cost V 0 bases and J 7 bases; bases outside gene matches: 9. CDR1 is DFQATT, CDR2 SNEGSKA, per germline (reference sequence). The CDR3 runs to 15 residues.